The rows below give T cell receptor beta chains drawn from one sample of a study of response to subunit inactivated influenza vaccine. TCRdb recomputed calls from the RT-PCR reads with MiXCR, one row per CDR3 protein. The sample lists approximately 680,000 distinct CDR3 sequences; around 16% were seen once. The starting material was PBMCs from blood, obtained about 13 days after vaccination. The receptors derive from a man aged 50-59 years who received an inactivated influenza vaccine. The CDR3 runs from the conserved cysteine through the conserved F or W. D genes are given only for firm matches. Clone sizes are given selectively: once, few, many, or a class where the clone is expanded.

clone_size: few
j_call: TRBJ1-3
v_call: TRBV20-1
d_call: .
cdr3_nt: TGCAGTGCTCTCAAGACGGCCTCTGGAAACACCATATATTTT
cdr3_aa: CSALKTASGNTIYF

clone_size: .
j_call: TRBJ1-2
v_call: TRBV12-3/TRBV12-4
d_call: .
cdr3_nt: TGTGCCAGCAGTTACGGGCCCAGAAGTAACTATGGCTACACCTTC
cdr3_aa: CASSYGPRSNYGYTF

clone_size: few
j_call: TRBJ1-2
v_call: TRBV12-3/TRBV12-4
d_call: .
cdr3_nt: TGTGCCAGCAGTTTAGCAGGCCGTACGGGGGGCTACACCTTC
cdr3_aa: CASSLAGRTGGYTF

clone_size: .
j_call: TRBJ2-1
v_call: TRBV24-1
d_call: .
cdr3_nt: TGTGCCACCAGTGAAGTCCGGGACAACTACAATGAGCAGTTCTTC
cdr3_aa: CATSEVRDNYNEQFF

clone_size: .
j_call: TRBJ2-5
v_call: TRBV4-2
d_call: TRBD2
cdr3_nt: TGTGCCAGCAGCTACGGGACTAGCGGGAGACCCCAAGAGACCCAGTACTTC
cdr3_aa: CASSYGTSGRPQETQYF

clone_size: .
j_call: TRBJ1-1
v_call: TRBV20-1
d_call: TRBD1
cdr3_nt: TGCAGTGCTAGAGATTCATCGGGACAGGGCTTGACTGAAGCTTTCTTT
cdr3_aa: CSARDSSGQGLTEAFF

clone_size: few
j_call: TRBJ2-1
v_call: TRBV5-5
d_call: .
cdr3_nt: TGTGCCAGCAGTCGGGGAAGTGGGGCGAATGAGCAGTTCTTC
cdr3_aa: CASSRGSGANEQFF

clone_size: .
j_call: TRBJ2-3
v_call: TRBV12-3/TRBV12-4
d_call: .
cdr3_nt: TGTGCCAGCAGTTTTGTTTCTTCAGATACGCAGTATTTT
cdr3_aa: CASSFVSSDTQYF

clone_size: .
j_call: TRBJ2-3
v_call: TRBV7-9
d_call: TRBD2
cdr3_nt: TGTGCCAGCAGCTTAAGTGGGAGGGCCACAGATACGCAGTATTTT
cdr3_aa: CASSLSGRATDTQYF

clone_size: .
j_call: TRBJ1-5
v_call: TRBV5-5
d_call: .
cdr3_nt: TGTGCCAGCAGCTCGACCCCGGGGCCACGCGATCAGCCCCAGCATTTT
cdr3_aa: CASSSTPGPRDQPQHF

clone_size: .
j_call: TRBJ2-1
v_call: TRBV27
d_call: .
cdr3_nt: TGTGCCAGCAGCCGCTCCTACAGGGTTGGGTCCTACAATGAGCAGTTCTTC
cdr3_aa: CASSRSYRVGSYNEQFF

clone_size: .
j_call: TRBJ2-1
v_call: TRBV5-1
d_call: TRBD2
cdr3_nt: TGCGCCAGCAGCGATGGAGCGGGGGGCCGGGGGAATGAGCAGTTCTTC
cdr3_aa: CASSDGAGGRGNEQFF

clone_size: .
j_call: TRBJ1-1
v_call: TRBV5-1
d_call: TRBD1
cdr3_nt: TGCGCCAGCAGCCATGGACAGGGGCCGAACACTGAAGCTTTCTTT
cdr3_aa: CASSHGQGPNTEAFF

clone_size: .
j_call: TRBJ2-7
v_call: TRBV20-1
d_call: .
cdr3_nt: TGCAGTGCTAGACCCACAAAGGGGTTCTACGAGCAGTACTTC
cdr3_aa: CSARPTKGFYEQYF

clone_size: many
j_call: TRBJ2-5
v_call: TRBV6-2/TRBV6-3
d_call: .
cdr3_nt: TGTGCCAGCAGTTACCCGGAGACCCAGTACTTC
cdr3_aa: CASSYPETQYF

clone_size: many
j_call: TRBJ2-2
v_call: TRBV12-3/TRBV12-4
d_call: .
cdr3_nt: TGTGCCAGCAGTTCGGACTTTGCCGGGGAGCTGTTTTTT
cdr3_aa: CASSSDFAGELFF

clone_size: many
j_call: TRBJ2-1
v_call: TRBV5-6
d_call: TRBD1
cdr3_nt: TGTGCCAGCAGCCCCCGGGACAGGGCTTACAATGAGCAGTTCTTC
cdr3_aa: CASSPRDRAYNEQFF

clone_size: .
j_call: TRBJ2-7
v_call: TRBV6-1
d_call: .
cdr3_nt: TGTGCCAGCAGTGATTCGGGACCAAGCTCCTACGAGCAGTACTTC
cdr3_aa: CASSDSGPSSYEQYF

clone_size: few
j_call: TRBJ1-5
v_call: TRBV12-3/TRBV12-4
d_call: TRBD1
cdr3_nt: TGTGCCAGCAGCCGAAGGACAGGGGGCTATCAGCCCCAGCATTTT
cdr3_aa: CASSRRTGGYQPQHF

clone_size: few
j_call: TRBJ2-2
v_call: TRBV20-1
d_call: TRBD1
cdr3_nt: TGCAGTGCTAGAGCTACCTTCCCTCCTTTGGGACAGGGCATGGCCGGGGAGCTGTTTTTT
cdr3_aa: CSARATFPPLGQGMAGELFF

clone_size: many
j_call: TRBJ2-2
v_call: TRBV5-1
d_call: .
cdr3_nt: TGCGCCAGCAGCTTGGAGGCAGGGATCACCGGGGAGCTGTTTTTT
cdr3_aa: CASSLEAGITGELFF

clone_size: few
j_call: TRBJ2-5
v_call: TRBV9
d_call: .
cdr3_nt: TGTGCCAGCAGCCCCTACAGGGATAACCAAGAGACCCAGTACTTC
cdr3_aa: CASSPYRDNQETQYF

clone_size: .
j_call: TRBJ2-7
v_call: TRBV2
d_call: TRBD1
cdr3_nt: TGTGCCAGCAGTGAGGAAGGGTCAGGGGGGCAGTACTTC
cdr3_aa: CASSEEGSGGQYF

clone_size: few
j_call: TRBJ2-7
v_call: TRBV5-1
d_call: .
cdr3_nt: TGCGCCAGCAGCCCAGGACAGTACTACGAGCAGTACTTC
cdr3_aa: CASSPGQYYEQYF

clone_size: few
j_call: TRBJ2-3
v_call: TRBV10-3
d_call: TRBD2
cdr3_nt: TGTGCCATCAGTGAGTCGCGACGGGAGGGCCGCGATACGCAGTATTTT
cdr3_aa: CAISESRREGRDTQYF

clone_size: few
j_call: TRBJ2-1
v_call: TRBV20-1
d_call: TRBD2
cdr3_nt: TGCAGTGCTTCGCCTGGAGTAACGGGAGGCCGCCCAGGGTTCTTC
cdr3_aa: CSASPGVTGGRPGFF

clone_size: .
j_call: TRBJ2-7
v_call: TRBV4-3
d_call: .
cdr3_nt: TGCGCCAGCAGCCAAGTAGGGGGTCCCTCCTACGAGCAGTACTTC
cdr3_aa: CASSQVGGPSYEQYF

clone_size: .
j_call: TRBJ1-1
v_call: TRBV11-1
d_call: .
cdr3_nt: TGTGCCAGCAGCAAAGGGGGGATGGACACCCCCCGAGGGACTGAAGCTTTCTTT
cdr3_aa: CASSKGGMDTPRGTEAFF

clone_size: few
j_call: TRBJ1-5
v_call: TRBV7-6
d_call: .
cdr3_nt: TGTGCCAGCAGCTTAGGACCAGGTATCAATCAGCCCCAGCATTTT
cdr3_aa: CASSLGPGINQPQHF

clone_size: .
j_call: TRBJ2-1
v_call: TRBV4-1
d_call: .
cdr3_nt: TGCGCCAGCAGCCATACTGGTTCCTACAATGAGCAGTTCTTC
cdr3_aa: CASSHTGSYNEQFF

clone_size: .
j_call: TRBJ2-6
v_call: TRBV5-1
d_call: .
cdr3_nt: TGCGCCAGCAGCTGGGCACCAAGACAGTCCGGAAACTCTGGGGCCAACGTCCTGACTTTC
cdr3_aa: CASSWAPRQSGNSGANVLTF

clone_size: .
j_call: TRBJ2-7
v_call: TRBV5-1
d_call: TRBD2
cdr3_nt: TGCGCCAGCAGCTTGGACGGACTAGCGGGCGGTTTTAAGGGATACGAGCAGTACTTC
cdr3_aa: CASSLDGLAGGFKGYEQYF

clone_size: many
j_call: TRBJ2-2
v_call: TRBV5-1
d_call: .
cdr3_nt: TGCGCCAGCAGCTTGGGTCAGGGGTACACCGGGGAGCTGTTTTTT
cdr3_aa: CASSLGQGYTGELFF

clone_size: many
j_call: TRBJ2-1
v_call: TRBV7-6
d_call: .
cdr3_nt: TGTGCCAGCAGCTTAAGTGTCTGGGACTCCCAGACTTACAATGAGCAGTTCTTC
cdr3_aa: CASSLSVWDSQTYNEQFF

clone_size: .
j_call: TRBJ2-5
v_call: TRBV11-2
d_call: .
cdr3_nt: TGTGCCAGCAGCTCCTACCCCGAACCGGGCGCGGAGACCCAGTACTTC
cdr3_aa: CASSSYPEPGAETQYF

clone_size: .
j_call: TRBJ2-5
v_call: TRBV7-6
d_call: .
cdr3_nt: TGTGCCAGCAGCTTAAACAGGGACGTCGAGACCCAGTACTTC
cdr3_aa: CASSLNRDVETQYF

clone_size: .
j_call: TRBJ2-1
v_call: TRBV20-1
d_call: TRBD2
cdr3_nt: TGCAGTGCTAGAATGTCTAGCGGGTTTGCTGAGCAGTTCTTC
cdr3_aa: CSARMSSGFAEQFF

clone_size: .
j_call: TRBJ2-1
v_call: TRBV20-1
d_call: TRBD2
cdr3_nt: TGCAGTGCTAGAGTGACTAGCGGGAGTTTCCATGAGCAGTTCTTC
cdr3_aa: CSARVTSGSFHEQFF

clone_size: .
j_call: TRBJ2-1
v_call: TRBV11-3
d_call: .
cdr3_nt: TGTGCCAGCAGCGCGGATGACCTGGGGGATGAGCAGTTCTTC
cdr3_aa: CASSADDLGDEQFF

clone_size: few
j_call: TRBJ1-2
v_call: TRBV20-1
d_call: TRBD1
cdr3_nt: TGCAGTGCTAGAGGGACAGGGGGAACTGCTAACTATGGCTACACCTTC
cdr3_aa: CSARGTGGTANYGYTF

clone_size: few
j_call: TRBJ2-5
v_call: TRBV7-2
d_call: TRBD2
cdr3_nt: TGTGCCAGCAGCTTAACTAGCGGGGGGGCCTTTGAGACCCAGTACTTC
cdr3_aa: CASSLTSGGAFETQYF

clone_size: many
j_call: TRBJ2-4
v_call: TRBV20-1
d_call: TRBD2
cdr3_nt: TGCAGTGCTAGGGGGACTAGCGGGAGGTTTGCCAAAAACATTCAGTACTTC
cdr3_aa: CSARGTSGRFAKNIQYF

clone_size: .
j_call: TRBJ2-7
v_call: TRBV20-1
d_call: .
cdr3_nt: TGCAGTGCTAGAGGCCAGGGGGGCTACGAGCAGTACTTC
cdr3_aa: CSARGQGGYEQYF

clone_size: once
j_call: TRBJ1-1
v_call: TRBV10-2
d_call: .
cdr3_nt: TGCGCCAGCAGTGAAGGGGTCTTACAGACTGAAGCTTTCTTT
cdr3_aa: CASSEGVLQTEAFF

clone_size: many
j_call: TRBJ2-5
v_call: TRBV5-1
d_call: TRBD1
cdr3_nt: TGCGCCAGCAGACTCGGACAGGGGCTCCAAGAGACCCAGTACTTC
cdr3_aa: CASRLGQGLQETQYF

clone_size: .
j_call: TRBJ2-1
v_call: TRBV10-3
d_call: TRBD1
cdr3_nt: TGTGCCATCAGTACCACCGGGACAGGGGGCGGCCAGTCCCGTAATGAGCAGTTCTTC
cdr3_aa: CAISTTGTGGGQSRNEQFF

clone_size: .
j_call: TRBJ2-1
v_call: TRBV2
d_call: .
cdr3_nt: TGTGCCAGCAGATACCTGGACTCCCGGGCTTACAATGAGCAGTTCTTC
cdr3_aa: CASRYLDSRAYNEQFF

clone_size: .
j_call: TRBJ1-1
v_call: TRBV20-1
d_call: TRBD1
cdr3_nt: TGCAGTGCAAGGGGGACAGGGCGGACTGAAGCTTTCTTT
cdr3_aa: CSARGTGRTEAFF

clone_size: .
j_call: TRBJ2-5
v_call: TRBV5-1
d_call: .
cdr3_nt: TGCGCCAGCAGCTTGGGGTCACCAAGGGAGACCCAGTACTTC
cdr3_aa: CASSLGSPRETQYF

clone_size: many
j_call: TRBJ1-1
v_call: TRBV2
d_call: TRBD1
cdr3_nt: TGTGCCAGTAAGGGACAGGGTGGCAGGTCTGAAGCTTTCTTT
cdr3_aa: CASKGQGGRSEAFF

clone_size: .
j_call: TRBJ2-1
v_call: TRBV20-1
d_call: .
cdr3_nt: TGCAGTGCTATGAAACAACTAGTTTACAATGAGCAGTTCTTC
cdr3_aa: CSAMKQLVYNEQFF

clone_size: .
j_call: TRBJ1-6
v_call: TRBV12-3/TRBV12-4
d_call: .
cdr3_nt: TGTGCCAGCACCCGGGCGGGGATTTTTCCCCTCCACTTT
cdr3_aa: CASTRAGIFPLHF

clone_size: few
j_call: TRBJ2-3
v_call: TRBV12-3/TRBV12-4
d_call: TRBD1
cdr3_nt: TGTGCCAGCAGTCGACAGGGCGGTTTGGATACGCAGTATTTT
cdr3_aa: CASSRQGGLDTQYF

clone_size: .
j_call: TRBJ2-7
v_call: TRBV28
d_call: .
cdr3_nt: TGTGCCAGCAGTCCCTACGGCCTAGCCTCCTACGAGCAGTACTTC
cdr3_aa: CASSPYGLASYEQYF

clone_size: .
j_call: TRBJ2-6
v_call: TRBV7-2
d_call: .
cdr3_nt: TGTGCCAGCAATCTAGGGGTGGCCGGGGCCAACGTCCTGACTTTC
cdr3_aa: CASNLGVAGANVLTF

clone_size: few
j_call: TRBJ1-1
v_call: TRBV12-3/TRBV12-4
d_call: .
cdr3_nt: TGTGCCAGCAGGGGTCTTCGCACTGAAGCTTTCTTT
cdr3_aa: CASRGLRTEAFF

clone_size: many
j_call: TRBJ2-3
v_call: TRBV7-6
d_call: TRBD1
cdr3_nt: TGTGCCAGCAGCTTAGGGGGACAGCCAAGCACAGATACGCAGTATTTT
cdr3_aa: CASSLGGQPSTDTQYF

clone_size: .
j_call: TRBJ2-1
v_call: TRBV6-1
d_call: TRBD2
cdr3_nt: TGTGCCAGCAGTGAACTAGCGGGGAACAATGAGCAGTTCTTC
cdr3_aa: CASSELAGNNEQFF